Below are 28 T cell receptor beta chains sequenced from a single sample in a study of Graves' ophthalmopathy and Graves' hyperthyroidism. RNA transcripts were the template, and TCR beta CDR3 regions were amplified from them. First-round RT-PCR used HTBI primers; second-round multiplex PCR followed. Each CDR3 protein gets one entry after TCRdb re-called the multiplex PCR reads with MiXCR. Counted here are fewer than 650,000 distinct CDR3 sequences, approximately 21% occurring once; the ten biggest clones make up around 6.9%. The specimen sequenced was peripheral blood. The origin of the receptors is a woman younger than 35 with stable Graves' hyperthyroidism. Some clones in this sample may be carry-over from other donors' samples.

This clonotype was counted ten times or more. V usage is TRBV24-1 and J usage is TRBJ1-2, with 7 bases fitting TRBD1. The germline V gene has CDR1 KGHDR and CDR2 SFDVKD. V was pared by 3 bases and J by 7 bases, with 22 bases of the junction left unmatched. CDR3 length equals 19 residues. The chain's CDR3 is CATSDPGTAEGLGARGYTF. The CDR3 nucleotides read TGTGCCACCAGTGATCCCGGGACAGCAGAAGGATTAGGGGCGCGTGGCTACACCTTC.

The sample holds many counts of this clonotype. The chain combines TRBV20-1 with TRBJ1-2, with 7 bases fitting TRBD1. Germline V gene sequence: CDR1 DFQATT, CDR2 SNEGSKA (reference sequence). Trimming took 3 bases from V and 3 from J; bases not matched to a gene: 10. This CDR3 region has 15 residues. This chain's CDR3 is CSARDAGGGDYGYTF. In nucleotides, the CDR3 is TGCAGTGCTAGGGACGCAGGGGGAGGCGACTATGGCTACACCTTC.

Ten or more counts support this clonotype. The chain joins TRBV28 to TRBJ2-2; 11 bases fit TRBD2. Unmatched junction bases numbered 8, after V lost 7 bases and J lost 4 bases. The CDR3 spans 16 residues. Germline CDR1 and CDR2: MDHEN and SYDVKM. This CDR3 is CASTLLAGEFTGELFF. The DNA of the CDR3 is TGTGCCAGCACCTTACTAGCGGGAGAATTCACCGGGGAGCTGTTTTTT.

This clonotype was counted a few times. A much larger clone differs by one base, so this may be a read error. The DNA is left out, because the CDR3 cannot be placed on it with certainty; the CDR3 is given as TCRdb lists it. The CDR3 protein is CASSIVASGAYERYF. The V gene is TRBV19, the J gene TRBJ2-7; the table's D call of TRBD2 was not tested on the DNA. Termini included, the CDR3 measures 15 amino acids. CDR1 LNHDA and CDR2 SQIVND come from the germline V gene (reference sequence).

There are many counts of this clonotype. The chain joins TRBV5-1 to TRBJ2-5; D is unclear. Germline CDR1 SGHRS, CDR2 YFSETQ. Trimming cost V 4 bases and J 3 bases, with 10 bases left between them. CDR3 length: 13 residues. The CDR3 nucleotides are TGCGCCAGCAGCGCCCGGGCTGAAGAGACCCAGTACTTC. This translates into CASSARAEETQYF.

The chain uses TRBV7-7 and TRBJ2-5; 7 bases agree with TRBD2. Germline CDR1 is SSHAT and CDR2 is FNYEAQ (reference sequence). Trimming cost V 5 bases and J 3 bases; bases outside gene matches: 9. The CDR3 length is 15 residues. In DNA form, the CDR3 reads TGTGCCAGCAGCCCCTTAATAGCGGGCGAAGAGACCCAGTACTTC. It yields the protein CASSPLIAGEETQYF.

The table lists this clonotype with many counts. The CDR3 bases are TGCAGTGCTAGAGAGCAGGGCTCTGGGGCCAACGTCCTGACTTTC. It translates to CSAREQGSGANVLTF. The V gene is TRBV20-1, the J gene TRBJ2-6; a possible D gene is TRBD1 (5 bases). Per germline, CDR1 DFQATT and CDR2 SNEGSKA (reference sequence). The germline V and J ends were trimmed by 0 bases and 0 bases, with 6 bases remaining between them. The CDR3 sequence is 15 residues long.

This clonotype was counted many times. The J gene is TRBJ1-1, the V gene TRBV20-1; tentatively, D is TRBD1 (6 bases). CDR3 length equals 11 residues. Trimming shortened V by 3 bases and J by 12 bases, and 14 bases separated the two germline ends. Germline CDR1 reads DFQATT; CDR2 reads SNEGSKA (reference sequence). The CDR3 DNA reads TGCAGTGCTAGGATAAGGGGGACGCCTTTCTTT. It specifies CSARIRGTPFF.

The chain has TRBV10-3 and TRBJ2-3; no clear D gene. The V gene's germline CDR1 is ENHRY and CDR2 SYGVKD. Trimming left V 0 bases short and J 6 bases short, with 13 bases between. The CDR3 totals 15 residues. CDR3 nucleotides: TGTGCCATCAGTGAGTCTTGGGGATCGAGGGATACGCAGTATTTT. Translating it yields CAISESWGSRDTQYF.

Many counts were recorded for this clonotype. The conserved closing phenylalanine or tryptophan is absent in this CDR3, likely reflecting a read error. CDR3 sequence: CASSKGLSSYEQYL. The CDR3 nucleotides read TGTGCCAGCAGTAAGGGACTCTCCTCCTACGAGCAGTACCTC. The chain joins TRBV6-1 to TRBJ2-7; possible D gene TRBD2, 6 bases. Per germline, CDR1 MNHNS and CDR2 SASEGT. The CDR3 spans 14 residues. The V gene lost 5 bases and the J gene lost 0 bases, with 11 bases spanning the gap.

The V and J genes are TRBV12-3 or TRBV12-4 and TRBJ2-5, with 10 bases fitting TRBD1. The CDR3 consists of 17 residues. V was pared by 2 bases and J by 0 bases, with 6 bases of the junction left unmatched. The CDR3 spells CASSLHGQGEYQETQYF. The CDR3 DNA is TGTGCCAGCAGTTTACATGGACAGGGGGAGTACCAAGAGACCCAGTACTTC.

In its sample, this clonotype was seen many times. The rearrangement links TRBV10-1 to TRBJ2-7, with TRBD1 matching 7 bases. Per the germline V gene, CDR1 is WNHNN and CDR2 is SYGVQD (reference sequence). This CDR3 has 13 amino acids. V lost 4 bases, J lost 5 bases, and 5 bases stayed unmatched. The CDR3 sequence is CASSVRDRDEQYF. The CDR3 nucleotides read TGCGCCAGCAGTGTCCGAGACAGGGACGAGCAGTACTTC.

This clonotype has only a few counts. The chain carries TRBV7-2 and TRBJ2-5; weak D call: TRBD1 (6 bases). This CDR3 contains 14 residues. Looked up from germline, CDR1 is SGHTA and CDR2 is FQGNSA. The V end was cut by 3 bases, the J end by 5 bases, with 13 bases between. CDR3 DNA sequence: TGTGCCAGCAGCTTGATGGGGGCGCGGGAGACCCAGTACTTC. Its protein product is CASSLMGARETQYF.

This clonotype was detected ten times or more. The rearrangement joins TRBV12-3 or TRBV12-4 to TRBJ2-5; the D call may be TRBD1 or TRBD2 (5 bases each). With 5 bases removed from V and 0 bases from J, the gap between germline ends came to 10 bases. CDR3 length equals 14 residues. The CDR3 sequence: CASSPGTDQETQYF. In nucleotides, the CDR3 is TGTGCCAGCAGTCCCGGGACGGACCAAGAGACCCAGTACTTC.

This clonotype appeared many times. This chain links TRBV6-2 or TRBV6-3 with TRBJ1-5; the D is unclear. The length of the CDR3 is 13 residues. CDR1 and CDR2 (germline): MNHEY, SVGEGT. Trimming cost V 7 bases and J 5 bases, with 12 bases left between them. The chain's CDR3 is CASNPGPDQPQHF. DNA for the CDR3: TGTGCCAGCAACCCCGGGCCCGATCAGCCCCAGCATTTT.

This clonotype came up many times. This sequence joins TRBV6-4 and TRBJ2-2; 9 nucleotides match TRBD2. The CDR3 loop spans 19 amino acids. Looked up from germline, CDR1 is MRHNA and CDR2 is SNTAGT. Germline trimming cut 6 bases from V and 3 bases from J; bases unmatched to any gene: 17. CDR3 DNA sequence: TGTGCCAGCAGGCCCCCGGAGCGGGAGGCCCCAACGTACACCGGGGAGCTGTTTTTT. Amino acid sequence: CASRPPEREAPTYTGELFF.

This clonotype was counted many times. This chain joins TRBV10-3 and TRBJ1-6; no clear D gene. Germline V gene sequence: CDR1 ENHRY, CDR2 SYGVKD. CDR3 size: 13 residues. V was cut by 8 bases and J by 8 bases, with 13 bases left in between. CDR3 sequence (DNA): TGTGCCATCCGGGGAGTATGGGATTCACCCCTCCACTTT. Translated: CAIRGVWDSPLHF.

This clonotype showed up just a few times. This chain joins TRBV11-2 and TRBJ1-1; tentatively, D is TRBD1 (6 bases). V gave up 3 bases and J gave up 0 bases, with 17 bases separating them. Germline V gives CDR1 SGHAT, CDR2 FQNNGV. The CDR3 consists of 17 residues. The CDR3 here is CASSFLRGYSVNTEAFF. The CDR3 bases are TGTGCCAGCAGCTTTTTGAGGGGGTATTCGGTGAACACTGAAGCTTTCTTT.

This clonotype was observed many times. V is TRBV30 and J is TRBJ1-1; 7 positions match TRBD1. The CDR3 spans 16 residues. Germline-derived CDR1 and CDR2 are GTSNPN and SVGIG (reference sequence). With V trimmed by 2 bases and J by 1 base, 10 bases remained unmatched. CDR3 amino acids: CAWSQPRTGRNTEAFF. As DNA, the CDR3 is TGTGCCTGGAGTCAACCTCGGACAGGTCGGAACACTGAAGCTTTCTTT.

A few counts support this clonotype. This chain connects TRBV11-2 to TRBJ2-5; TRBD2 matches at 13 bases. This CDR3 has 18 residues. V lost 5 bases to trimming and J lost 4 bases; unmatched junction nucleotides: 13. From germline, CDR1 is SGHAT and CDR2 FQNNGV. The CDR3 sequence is CASSTRGLAGTLRETQYF. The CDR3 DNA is TGTGCCAGCAGCACTAGGGGACTAGCGGGGACCCTCCGAGAGACCCAGTACTTC.

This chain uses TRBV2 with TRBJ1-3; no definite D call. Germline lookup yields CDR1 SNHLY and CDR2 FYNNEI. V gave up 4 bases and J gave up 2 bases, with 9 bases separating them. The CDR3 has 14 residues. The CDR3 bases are TGTGCCAGCAGTGTCCCTTCGGCTGGAAACACCATATATTTT. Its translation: CASSVPSAGNTIYF.

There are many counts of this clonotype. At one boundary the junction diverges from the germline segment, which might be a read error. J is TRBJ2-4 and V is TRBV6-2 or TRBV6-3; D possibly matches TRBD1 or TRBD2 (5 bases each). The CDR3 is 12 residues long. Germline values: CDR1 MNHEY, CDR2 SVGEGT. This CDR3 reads CASSYSDGQGHF. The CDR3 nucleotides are TGTGCCAGCAGTTACTCCGACGGGCAGGGACACTTC.

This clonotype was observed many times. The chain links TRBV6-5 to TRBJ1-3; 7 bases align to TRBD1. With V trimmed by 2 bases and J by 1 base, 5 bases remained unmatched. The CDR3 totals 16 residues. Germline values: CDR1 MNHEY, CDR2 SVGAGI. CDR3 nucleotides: TGTGCCAGCAGTTACAGGGGGCTAGGTTCTGGAAACACCATATATTTT. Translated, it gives CASSYRGLGSGNTIYF.

The CDR3 loop is CASSQGGGGNTEAFF. CDR3 nucleotide sequence: TGTGCCAGCAGCCAAGGAGGGGGAGGGAACACTGAAGCTTTCTTT. V is TRBV3-1 and J is TRBJ1-1, with a possible D match to TRBD1 (6 bases). The V gene's germline CDR1 is LGHDT and CDR2 YNNKEL (reference sequence). The CDR3 loop spans 15 amino acids. V was cut by 1 base and J by 1 base, with 10 bases left in between.

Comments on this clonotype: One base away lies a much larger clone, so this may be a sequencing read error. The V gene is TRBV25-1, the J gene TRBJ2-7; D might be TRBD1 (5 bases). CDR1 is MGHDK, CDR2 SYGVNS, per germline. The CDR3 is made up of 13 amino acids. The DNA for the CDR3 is TGTGCCAGCAGTGAGAGACAGCACTACGAGCAGTGCTTC. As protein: CASSERQHYEQCF.

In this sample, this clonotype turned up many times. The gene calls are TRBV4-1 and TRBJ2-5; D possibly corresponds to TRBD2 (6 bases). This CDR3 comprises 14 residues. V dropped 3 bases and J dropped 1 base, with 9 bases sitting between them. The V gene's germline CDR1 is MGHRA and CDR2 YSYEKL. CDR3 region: CASSQTRSQETQYF. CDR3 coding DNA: TGCGCCAGCAGCCAGACTAGAAGCCAAGAGACCCAGTACTTC.

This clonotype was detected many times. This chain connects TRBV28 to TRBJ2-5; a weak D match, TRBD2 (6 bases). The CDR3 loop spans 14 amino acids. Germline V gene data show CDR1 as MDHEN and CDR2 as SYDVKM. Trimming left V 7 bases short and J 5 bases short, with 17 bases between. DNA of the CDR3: TGTGCCAGCACCGTAAGACTAGACTCGGAGACCCAGTACTTC. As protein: CASTVRLDSETQYF.

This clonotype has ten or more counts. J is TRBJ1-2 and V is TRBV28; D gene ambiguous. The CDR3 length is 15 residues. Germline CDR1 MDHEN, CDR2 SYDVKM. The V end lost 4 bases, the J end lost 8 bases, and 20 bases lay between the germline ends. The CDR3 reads CASSSPSGGPWGYTF. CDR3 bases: TGTGCCAGCAGTTCCCCCTCTGGTGGCCCGTGGGGCTACACCTTC.